The entry below gives a single T cell receptor (beta chain) sequence along with its context. The antigen is not known. The length of the CDR3 is 18 residues. The germline gives CDR1 MNHNS, CDR2 SASEGT. V shed 4 bases, J shed 0 bases, and the junction held 12 bases outside the gene matches. These data come from a study of T cell responses to AZD1222 COVID-19 vaccine. Findings and caveats of the study: White British people made up most donors, females outnumbered males, and clonal diversity was possibly underestimated. Reportedly, nearly half of unique spike TCRs recognized epitopes outside B.1.351/B.1.1.7 mutations. Spike-wide coverage was observed for vaccine-associated CD4 TCRs, with dominant responses at 160-218 and 743-854. Repertoire sampling happened only post peak T cell response.

TCRdb's copy holds only in-frame clones and misses some; the assay was immunoSEQ multiplex PCR. The table shows roughly 100,000 clones, with about 85% occurring only once. The gene calls are TRBV6-1 and TRBJ2-3, with 8 bases matching TRBD1. The sample here was peripheral blood, taken 28 days after the second AZD1222 dose. This receptor was identified in an adult who received the AZD1222 COVID-19 vaccine. CDR3 in amino acids: CASSALRTGYPSTDTQYF. The CDR3, as DNA: TGTGCCAGCAGTGCCCTTCGGACAGGGTACCCTAGCACAGATACGCAGTATTTT.